This T cell receptor beta chain comes out of a study of T cell responses to AZD1222 COVID-19 vaccine. Here immunoSEQ multiplex PCR was the method, and the copy in TCRdb shows in-frame clones only, minus some. Counted here are over 150,000 clones, 90% occurring once; the ten biggest clones make up 2.5% to 3.5%. Only a few counts were recorded for this clone. Specimen: peripheral blood, collected on day 0 of AZD1222 vaccination. The clonotype originates from an adult in good health.

CDR3 protein: CASSFEGSPLHF. Written as DNA, the CDR3 is TGTGCCAGCAGCTTCGAGGGTTCACCCCTCCACTTT. The V call is TRBV7-9, the J call TRBJ1-6; D gene uncertain. V shed 3 bases and J shed 9 bases, with 6 bases lying between them. From germline, CDR1 is SEHNR and CDR2 FQNEAQ (reference sequence). The CDR3 has 12 amino acids.